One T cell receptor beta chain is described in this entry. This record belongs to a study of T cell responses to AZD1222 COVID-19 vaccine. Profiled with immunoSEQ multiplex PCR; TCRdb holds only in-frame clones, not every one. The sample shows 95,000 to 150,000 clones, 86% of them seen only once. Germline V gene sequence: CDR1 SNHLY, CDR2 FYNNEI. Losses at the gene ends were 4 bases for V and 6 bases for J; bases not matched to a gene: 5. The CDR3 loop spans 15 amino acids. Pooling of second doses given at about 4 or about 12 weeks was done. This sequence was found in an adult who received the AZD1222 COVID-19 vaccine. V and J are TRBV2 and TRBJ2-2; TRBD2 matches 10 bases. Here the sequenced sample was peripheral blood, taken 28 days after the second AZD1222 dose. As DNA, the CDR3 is TGTGCCAGCAGTGTTAGCGGGGGGTATGCCGGGGAGCTGTTTTTT. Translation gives CASSVSGGYAGELFF.